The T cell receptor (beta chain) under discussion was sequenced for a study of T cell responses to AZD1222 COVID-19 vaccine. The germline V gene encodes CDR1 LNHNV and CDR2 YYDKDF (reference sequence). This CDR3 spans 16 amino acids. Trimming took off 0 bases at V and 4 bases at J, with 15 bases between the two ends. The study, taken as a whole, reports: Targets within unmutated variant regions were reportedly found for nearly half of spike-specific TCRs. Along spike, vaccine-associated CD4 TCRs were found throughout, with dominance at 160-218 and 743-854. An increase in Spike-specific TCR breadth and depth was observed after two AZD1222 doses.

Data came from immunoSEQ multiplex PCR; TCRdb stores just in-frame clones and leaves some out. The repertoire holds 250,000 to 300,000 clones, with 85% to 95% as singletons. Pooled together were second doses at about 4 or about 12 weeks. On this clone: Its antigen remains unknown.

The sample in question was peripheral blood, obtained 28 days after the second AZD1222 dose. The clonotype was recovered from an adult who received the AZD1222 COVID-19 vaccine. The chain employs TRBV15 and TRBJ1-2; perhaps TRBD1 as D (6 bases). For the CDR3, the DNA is TGTGCCACCAGCAGAGATCGTGCAGGGGCAATCTATGGCTACACCTTC. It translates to CATSRDRAGAIYGYTF.